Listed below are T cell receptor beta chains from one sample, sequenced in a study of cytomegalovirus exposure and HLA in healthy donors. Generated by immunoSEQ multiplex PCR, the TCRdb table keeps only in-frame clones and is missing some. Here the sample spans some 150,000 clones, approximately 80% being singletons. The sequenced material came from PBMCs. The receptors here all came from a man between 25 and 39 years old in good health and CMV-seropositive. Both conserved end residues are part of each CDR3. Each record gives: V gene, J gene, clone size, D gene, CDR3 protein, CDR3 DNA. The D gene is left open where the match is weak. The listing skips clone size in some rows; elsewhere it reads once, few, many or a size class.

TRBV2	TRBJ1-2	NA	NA	CASSIDTNYGYTF	TGTGCCAGCAGTATCGACACCAACTATGGCTACACCTTC
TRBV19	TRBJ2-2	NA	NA	CASRATPNTGELFF	TGTGCCAGTAGGGCCACACCGAACACCGGGGAGCTGTTTTTT
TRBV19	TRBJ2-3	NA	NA	CASSISGNTDTQYF	TGTGCCAGTAGTATTAGCGGTAACACAGATACGCAGTATTTT
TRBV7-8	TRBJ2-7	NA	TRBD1	CASSFGTGGYEQYF	TGTGCCAGCAGCTTTGGGACAGGGGGGTACGAGCAGTACTTC
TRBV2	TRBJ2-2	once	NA	CASSESPAAGELFF	TGTGCCAGCAGTGAATCCCCGGCGGCCGGGGAGCTGTTTTTT
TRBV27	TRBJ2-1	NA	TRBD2	CASSSRLAGDLKFF	TGTGCCAGCAGTTCCCGACTAGCGGGAGATCTGAAGTTCTTC
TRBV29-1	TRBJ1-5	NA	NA	CSVIWAGNNQPQHF	TGCAGCGTCATTTGGGCAGGGAACAATCAGCCCCAGCATTTT
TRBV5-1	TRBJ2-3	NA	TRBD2	CASSLDGRETDTQYF	TGCGCCAGCAGCTTGGATGGGCGGGAGACAGATACGCAGTATTTT
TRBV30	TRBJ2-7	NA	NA	CAWTGKYEQYF	TGTGCCTGGACAGGGAAGTACGAGCAGTACTTC
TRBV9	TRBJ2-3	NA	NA	CASSVATTTDTQYF	TGTGCCAGCAGCGTAGCTACGACAACAGATACGCAGTATTTT
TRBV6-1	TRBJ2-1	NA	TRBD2	CASYAGTSGNNEQFF	TGTGCCAGCTACGCCGGGACTAGCGGGAACAATGAGCAGTTCTTC
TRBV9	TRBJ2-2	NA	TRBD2	CASSVGLTGGSTGELFF	TGTGCCAGCAGCGTAGGGTTGACGGGAGGCTCAACCGGGGAGCTGTTTTTT
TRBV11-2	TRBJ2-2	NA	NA	CASELNLRLATAGELFF	TGTGCCAGCGAGCTTAACCTACGCCTAGCAACCGCCGGGGAGCTGTTTTTT
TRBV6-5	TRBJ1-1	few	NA	CASSYTDGGYTEAFF	TGTGCCAGCAGTTATACAGACGGAGGGTACACTGAAGCTTTCTTT
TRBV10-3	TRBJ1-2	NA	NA	CAISLQDYGYTF	TGTGCCATCAGTTTACAGGACTATGGCTACACCTTC
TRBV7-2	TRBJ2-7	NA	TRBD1	CASSQGQVGAYEQYF	TGTGCCAGCAGCCAAGGACAGGTCGGCGCCTACGAGCAGTACTTC
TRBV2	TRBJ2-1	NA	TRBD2	CASSADSGSIDEQFF	TGTGCCAGCAGTGCAGATAGCGGGAGTATCGATGAGCAGTTCTTC
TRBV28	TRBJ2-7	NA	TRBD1	CASSLRGQLKYEQYF	TGTGCCAGCAGTTTAAGGGGACAGCTAAAATACGAGCAGTACTTC
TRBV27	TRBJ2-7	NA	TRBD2	CASSLKGYSGLAGEPPYEQYF	TGTGCCAGCAGTTTAAAAGGGTATTCCGGACTAGCGGGCGAACCTCCCTACGAGCAGTACTTC
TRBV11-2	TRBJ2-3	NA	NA	CASSLRALVRADTQYF	TGTGCCAGCAGCTTACGTGCGCTAGTGAGGGCAGATACGCAGTATTTT
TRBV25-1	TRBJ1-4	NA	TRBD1	CASSEINGMGQFEKLFF	TGTGCCAGCAGTGAAATCAACGGAATGGGACAGTTCGAAAAACTGTTTTTT
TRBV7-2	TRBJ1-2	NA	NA	CASSLTGTFYGYTF	TGTGCCAGCAGCTTAACCGGGACTTTCTATGGCTACACCTTC
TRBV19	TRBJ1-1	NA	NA	CASIRVLGDTEAFF	TGTGCCAGTATAAGGGTTCTGGGAGACACTGAAGCTTTCTTT
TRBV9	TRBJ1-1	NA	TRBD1	CASSASGQGASTEAFF	TGTGCCAGCAGCGCCTCGGGACAGGGGGCATCCACTGAAGCTTTCTTT
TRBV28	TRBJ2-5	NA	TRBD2	CASSLAGGSQETQYF	TGTGCCAGCAGTTTAGCGGGAGGGAGCCAAGAGACCCAGTACTTC
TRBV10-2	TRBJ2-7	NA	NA	CASSEPSNGLYEQYF	TGCGCCAGCAGTGAGCCCTCGAACGGACTCTACGAGCAGTACTTC
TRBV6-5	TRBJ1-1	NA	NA	CASSKRRNTEAFF	TGTGCCAGCTCCAAACGGAGGAACACTGAAGCTTTCTTT
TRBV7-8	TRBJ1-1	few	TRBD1	CASSLEGANTEAFF	TGTGCCAGCAGCTTAGAGGGGGCGAACACTGAAGCTTTCTTT
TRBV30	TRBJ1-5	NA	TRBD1	CAWNRDREGNQPQHF	TGTGCCTGGAACCGGGACAGGGAGGGCAATCAGCCCCAGCATTTT
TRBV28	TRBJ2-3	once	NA	CASTTLSRGGDTQYF	TGTGCCAGCACCACTTTAAGCCGGGGAGGAGATACGCAGTATTTT
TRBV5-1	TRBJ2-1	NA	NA	CASSPTIFVGRNNEQFF	TGCGCCAGCAGCCCGACCATTTTCGTGGGGCGTAACAATGAGCAGTTCTTC
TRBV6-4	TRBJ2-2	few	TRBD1	CASSATGGDTGELFF	TGTGCCAGCAGTGCAACAGGGGGTGACACCGGGGAGCTGTTTTTT
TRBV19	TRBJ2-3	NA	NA	CASSRDIPPSTDTQYF	TGTGCCAGCAGTCGGGACATTCCTCCTAGCACAGATACGCAGTATTTT
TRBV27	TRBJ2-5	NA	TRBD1	CASSWTGGGETQYF	TGTGCCAGCAGTTGGACAGGGGGAGGAGAGACCCAGTACTTC
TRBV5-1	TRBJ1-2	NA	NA	CASSPGQLYGYTF	TGCGCCAGCAGCCCCGGACAGCTCTATGGCTACACCTTC
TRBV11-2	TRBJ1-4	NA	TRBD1	CASSLVVGTANEKLFF	TGTGCCAGCAGCTTAGTTGTCGGGACAGCTAATGAAAAACTGTTTTTT
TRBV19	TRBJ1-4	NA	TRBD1	CASSPPGQANEKLFF	TGTGCCAGTAGTCCTCCGGGACAGGCAAATGAAAAACTGTTTTTT
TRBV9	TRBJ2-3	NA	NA	CASSVVSEGGQYF	TGTGCCAGCAGCGTAGTTAGCGAAGGGGGGCAGTATTTT
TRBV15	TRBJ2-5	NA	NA	CATSRDRSRTQYF	TGTGCCACCAGCAGAGATCGTAGCAGGACCCAGTACTTC
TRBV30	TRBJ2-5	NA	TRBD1	CAWSLDRTQETQYF	TGTGCCTGGAGTTTGGACAGGACACAAGAGACCCAGTACTTC
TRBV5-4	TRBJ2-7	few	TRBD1	CASSWDRGSYEQYF	TGTGCCAGCAGCTGGGACAGGGGGTCCTACGAGCAGTACTTC
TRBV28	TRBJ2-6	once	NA	CASSTGRSSGANVLTF	TGTGCCAGCAGTACAGGACGCAGCTCTGGGGCCAACGTCCTGACTTTC
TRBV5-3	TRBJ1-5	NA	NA	CARSLGGVQPQHF	TGTGCCAGAAGCTTGGGGGGGGTTCAGCCCCAGCATTTT